Listed below are T cell receptor beta chains from one sample, sequenced in a study of technical replicates of blood from several donors. Generated by immunoSEQ multiplex PCR, the TCRdb table keeps only in-frame clones and is missing some. The sample comprises about 17,000 clones, 80% to 90% of which are singletons, and roughly 12% rests with the top ten. Source material: PBMCs. All receptors derive from a human donor in good health. CDR3s leave out the opening cysteine and the closing phenylalanine or tryptophan. Fields, in order: V gene, CDR3 protein.

TRBV6-4	ASSEHRPCNQPQH
TRBV15	ATSRDQGYYGYT
TRBV5-4	ASSLEGGSSYEQY
TRBV11-3	ASSSSTGPETQY
TRBV7-7	ASSRTGGEETQY
TRBV5-1	ASSWKPGQGASGANVLT
TRBV6-5	ASRSTQGLPYEQY
TRBV7-9	ASSLAYRQDSLGPGELF
TRBV27	ASASRDYSYNEQF
TRBV7-3	ASSSARGGTGELF
TRBV2	ASISGAGAATGELF
TRBV5-4	ASSLTSGGQETQY
TRBV7-3	ASSPGVAGEETQY
TRBV5-1	ASRSSGRGETQY
TRBV2	ASSVAGADGYT
TRBV27	ASSLGTGGNQPQH
TRBV4-1	ASSQVEGPGNTIY
TRBV5-4	ASSFGGAPRETQY
TRBV28	ASSPGDQPQH
TRBV5-1	ASSFSDGAYEQY
TRBV11-3	ASSRGGREAF
TRBV30	AGSGSTQETQY
TRBV7-9	ASSPTSGSHNEQF
TRBV7-8	ASSLAQGGYGYT
TRBV5-1	ASRDSNYEQY
TRBV2	ASGQEMNTEAF
TRBV5-6	ASSLGLTNTGELF
TRBV19	ASSGRAPGVTNEKLF
TRBV10-2	ASKTGLGSYNEQF
TRBV7-2	ASSPQNTGELF
TRBV5-1	ASSLWTEAHEQY
TRBV30	AWSVAVQETQY
TRBV18	ASSPDSYEQY
TRBV7-6	ASSPAPGHNTEAF
TRBV18	ASSPPMGWYEQF
TRBV15	ATSTDNGPRRDLGETQY
TRBV2	ASSEGAAGGGETQY
TRBV6-1	ASSEEGTGAGYT